The 16 T cell receptor beta chains listed next were all sequenced from one sample in a study of monozygotic twins with inflammatory bowel disease. From its re-call of the 5' RACE reads, TCRdb lists each CDR3 protein once, without DNA. Its table records 350,000 to 550,000 distinct CDR3 sequences. The sequencing input was blood. These receptors all stem from a human donor with ulcerative colitis or Crohn's disease, or a healthy co-twin of an affected twin (not recorded which).

The chain joins TRBV20-1 to TRBJ1-2. Germline V gives CDR1 DFQATT, CDR2 SNEGSKA (reference sequence). The CDR3 sequence is 12 residues long. CDR3 in amino acids: CSAGPTAGGYTF.

The rearrangement uses TRBV11-2 and TRBJ2-7; TCRdb names TRBD1, which stays unverified in the absence of DNA. This CDR3 is 15 amino acids long. Looked up from germline, CDR1 is SGHAT and CDR2 is FQNNGV. The CDR3 loop is CASSWIGTGTHEQYF.

The chain links TRBV3-1 to TRBJ1-4; the D gene TCRdb calls, TRBD1, cannot be checked with no DNA. The germline V gene has CDR1 LGHDT and CDR2 YNNKEL (reference sequence). The CDR3 totals 14 residues. The CDR3 region is CASSRKDSAEKLFF.

The chain employs TRBV19 and TRBJ2-1. Germline CDR1 and CDR2: LNHDA and SQIVND (reference sequence). The CDR3 sequence is 11 residues long. CDR3 sequence: CASSIRDEQFF.

The genes are TRBV12-3 or TRBV12-4 and TRBJ2-3; the D call of TRBD2 rests on TCRdb alone, since no DNA is present to check it. The CDR3 sequence is 14 residues long. CDR3 sequence reads: CASTLGSSGATQYF.

The chain is built from TRBV6-2 or TRBV6-3 and TRBJ2-6; the TRBD1 assignment by TCRdb is unverifiable without DNA. In germline, CDR1 is MNHEY, CDR2 SVGEGT. The CDR3 covers 20 residues. The CDR3 is CASNGGSVGTRASGANVLTF.

The gene calls are TRBV19 and TRBJ2-4; the TRBD2 assignment by TCRdb is unverifiable without DNA. There are 13 residues in the CDR3. Germline CDR1 reads LNHDA; CDR2 reads SQIVND (reference sequence). This CDR3 is CASTSAPQNIQYF.

The chain carries TRBV7-2 and TRBJ2-7. The CDR3 covers 12 residues. Germline V lookup: CDR1 SGHTA, CDR2 FQGNSA. The CDR3 loop is CASSPPSYEQYF.

The chain has TRBV7-2 and TRBJ2-1; TCRdb's assignment of TRBD2 cannot be checked, as there is no DNA. CDR1 is SGHTA, CDR2 FQGNSA, per germline. This CDR3 has 17 residues. This CDR3 is CASSLRPLSSSYNEQFF.

This chain connects TRBV9 to TRBJ2-1. Germline CDR1 and CDR2: SGDLS and YYNGEE. The CDR3 length is 13 residues. CDR3 amino acids: CASSRRSSNEQFF.

The chain recombines TRBV9 with TRBJ2-6; TCRdb selects TRBD1, and the lack of DNA leaves this call unchecked. Germline V gives CDR1 SGDLS, CDR2 YYNGEE. The CDR3 is made up of 18 amino acids. The CDR3 protein is CASSQTGAPIRGANVLTF.

The CDR3 spells CASSQPGLAGGNEQFF. This chain links TRBV28 with TRBJ2-1; as DNA is missing, the TRBD2 call by TCRdb cannot be tested. From germline, CDR1 is MDHEN and CDR2 SYDVKM. The CDR3 has 16 amino acids. Together with reference TRBV28 and TRBJ2-1, the CDR3 gives the full variable domain: DVKVTQSSRYLVKRTGEKVFLECVQDMDHENMFWYRQDPGLGLRLIYFSYDVKMKEKGDIPEGYSVSREKKERFSLILESASTNQTSMYLCASSQPGLAGGNEQFFGPGTRLTVL.

The chain recombines TRBV5-6 with TRBJ2-6; TCRdb's D call, TRBD1, is unchecked because there is no DNA. Looked up from germline, CDR1 is SGHDT and CDR2 is YYEEEE. This CDR3 comprises 19 residues. CDR3 amino acids: CASSLARQGSNYGANVLTF.

This chain joins TRBV6-5 and TRBJ2-7; TCRdb indicates TRBD1, and absent DNA this call remains unverified. This CDR3 has 15 residues. CDR1 MNHEY and CDR2 SVGAGI come from the germline V gene. CDR3: CASSYTPGGGYEQYF.

V is TRBV12-3 or TRBV12-4 and J is TRBJ2-5; TCRdb proposes TRBD1, but this gene call is untestable without DNA. This CDR3 spans 15 amino acids. The CDR3: CSSSMAPNSQETQYF.

The V gene is TRBV7-3, the J gene TRBJ2-3; without DNA, the TCRdb call of TRBD1 cannot be checked. Germline CDR1 reads SGHTA; CDR2 reads FQGTGA. This CDR3 is built from 15 residues. The CDR3 protein is CASSKQTTGIDTQYF. Filled out from reference TRBV7-3 and TRBJ2-3, the complete variable domain reads GAGVSQTPSNKVTEKGKYVELRCDPISGHTALYWYRQSLGQGPEFLIYFQGTGAADDSGLPNDRFFAVRPEGSVSTLKIQRTERGDSAVYLCASSKQTTGIDTQYFGPGTRLTVL.